This passage covers 22 T cell receptor beta chains from one sample sequenced in a study of long-term antiretroviral therapy in people with HIV. Researchers report immunoSEQ v3.0 was run at survey level. The assay was immunoSEQ multiplex PCR, and TCRdb's table has in-frame clones only and misses some. The sample lists approximately 24,000 clones; under 85% were seen once. Sequencing was performed on unsorted PBMCs, taken 2.1 years after starting antiretroviral therapy. The source is a man under 40 with HIV.

This clone occurred a few times. The genes are TRBV30 and TRBJ1-3; no clear D gene. CDR1 is GTSNPN and CDR2 is SVGIG in the germline V gene (reference sequence). CDR3 size: 12 residues. V was shortened by 8 bases and J by 0 bases, with 8 bases between the two germline ends. Here the CDR3 DNA reads TGTGCCCGGATGGACTCTGGAAACACCATATATTTT. As protein: CARMDSGNTIYF.

The chain recombines TRBV10-3 with TRBJ2-3; 14 bases match TRBD2. V lost 3 bases and J lost 3; bases outside the gene matches: 8. The CDR3 is 18 residues long. Germline assignment: CDR1 ENHRY and CDR2 SYGVKD. The CDR3 loop is CAISDGTSGRSKTDTQYF. In DNA form, the CDR3 reads TGTGCCATCAGTGATGGGACTAGCGGGAGAAGCAAGACAGATACGCAGTATTTT.

The CDR3 sequence: CASSPEPSYNEQFF. The CDR3 DNA is TGTGCCAGCAGCCCGGAACCCAGCTACAATGAGCAGTTCTTC. The chain links TRBV5-5 to TRBJ2-1; D unclear. V was cut by 4 bases and J by 3 bases, with 11 bases left in between. Germline loops: CDR1 SGHKS, CDR2 YYEKEE (reference sequence). The CDR3 extends over 14 amino acids.

This chain connects TRBV4-3 to TRBJ1-5; possibly TRBD1 for D (6 bases). V was clipped by 2 bases and J by 2 bases, with 13 bases between them. Germline V gives CDR1 LGHNA, CDR2 YSLEER. This CDR3 contains 16 residues. The CDR3 protein is CASSQSIGGGNQPQHF. CDR3 in DNA: TGCGCCAGCAGCCAATCCATCGGGGGCGGCAATCAGCCCCAGCATTTT.

In its sample, this clone was seen a few times. The rearrangement links TRBV7-7 to TRBJ2-1, with D perhaps matching TRBD2 (7 bases). The germline CDR1 and CDR2 sequences are SSHAT and FNYEAQ (reference sequence). V was cut by 5 bases and J by 4 bases, with 15 bases left in between. This CDR3 spans 15 amino acids. The CDR3 region is CASSKGGDQYNEQFF. For the CDR3, the DNA is TGTGCCAGCAGCAAAGGGGGGGACCAGTACAATGAGCAGTTCTTC.

The chain joins TRBV7-8 to TRBJ2-7; 7 nucleotides line up with TRBD1. Trimming removed 4 bases from V and 0 bases from J; junction bases left unmatched: 3. Germline V gives CDR1 SGHVS, CDR2 FQNEAQ. The CDR3 totals 14 residues. The CDR3 spells CASSSRDSSYEQYF. Written as DNA, the CDR3 is TGTGCCAGCAGCTCTAGGGACAGCTCCTACGAGCAGTACTTC.

The J gene is TRBJ2-2, the V gene TRBV5-1, with D uncertain. The CDR3 is 15 amino acids. Trimming shortened V by 1 base and J by 2 bases, and 9 bases separated the two germline ends. Germline V gene lookup returns CDR1 SGHRS and CDR2 YFSETQ. CDR3 coding DNA: TGCGCCAGCAGCTTGACACAGACAAACACCGGGGAGCTGTTTTTT. As protein: CASSLTQTNTGELFF.

Here the CDR3 DNA reads TGTGCCAGCTCACCACCAGGGTCCGAGCAGTACTTC. This gives the protein CASSPPGSEQYF. This chain links TRBV18 with TRBJ2-7, with D hard to call. Trimming left V 0 bases short and J 6 bases short, with 6 bases between. The V gene's germline CDR1 is KGHSH and CDR2 LQKENI. CDR3 size: 12 residues.

The rearrangement links TRBV9 to TRBJ2-2; no reliable D call. CDR1 is SGDLS and CDR2 is YYNGEE in the germline V gene. The CDR3 spans 15 residues. V lost 0 bases, J lost 3 bases, and 9 bases lay in between. The CDR3 coding sequence is TGTGCCAGCAGCGTAGTAGGACGGGACACCGGGGAGCTGTTTTTT. Amino acids: CASSVVGRDTGELFF.

V gene TRBV7-2 combines with J gene TRBJ1-6, with D tentatively TRBD1 (6 bases). The CDR3 has 15 amino acids. Germline V gene sequence: CDR1 SGHTA, CDR2 FQGNSA. The V end lost 4 bases, the J end lost 8 bases, and 15 bases lay between the germline ends. The CDR3 region is CASSSRQAGDSPLHF. The CDR3, as DNA: TGTGCCAGCAGCTCCCGACAGGCAGGGGATTCACCCCTCCACTTT.

This clone occurred once. The V call is TRBV5-1, the J call TRBJ1-2, with TRBD1 identical over 7 bases. V was pared by 4 bases and J by 0 bases, with 9 bases of the junction left unmatched. The CDR3 length is 16 residues. CDR1 is SGHRS, CDR2 YFSETQ, per germline. The CDR3 reads CASSPTGLSSNYGYTF. For the CDR3, the DNA is TGCGCCAGCAGCCCGACAGGGCTCTCCTCTAACTATGGCTACACCTTC.

The CDR3 loop is CASLRGGGNQETQYF. DNA of the CDR3: TGTGCCAGCCTTCGGGGAGGCGGGAACCAAGAGACCCAGTACTTC. The chain uses TRBV2 and TRBJ2-5; tentatively, D is TRBD2 (6 bases). This CDR3 has 15 amino acids. The V gene lost 8 bases and the J gene lost 0 bases, with 16 bases spanning the gap. Looked up from germline, CDR1 is SNHLY and CDR2 is FYNNEI.

The chain uses TRBV19 and TRBJ2-7, with 10 bases that match TRBD1. V was pared by 5 bases and J by 2 bases, with 3 bases of the junction left unmatched. Germline V CDR1 and CDR2: LNHDA, SQIVND (reference sequence). There are 14 residues in the CDR3. The CDR3 nucleotides are TGTGCCAGTAGTTGGGGACAGGGGACCTACGAGCAGTACTTC. Its protein product is CASSWGQGTYEQYF.

The chain links TRBV13 to TRBJ1-1; D may be TRBD1 (5 bases). Trimming pared 3 bases from V and 11 bases from J, leaving 19 bases between. Germline CDR1 reads PRHDT; CDR2 reads FYEKMQ (reference sequence). There are 14 residues in the CDR3. The CDR3 protein is CASSLGGGATGAFF. The CDR3 DNA follows: TGTGCCAGCAGCTTGGGCGGAGGGGCGACTGGGGCTTTCTTT.

The chain joins TRBV30 to TRBJ2-1; D ambiguous. The germline V gene encodes CDR1 GTSNPN and CDR2 SVGIG (reference sequence). V lost 2 bases and J lost 3, with 8 bases in between. There are 13 residues in the CDR3. CDR3 sequence: CAWSIGSYNEQFF. The CDR3 coding sequence is TGTGCCTGGAGTATTGGAAGCTACAATGAGCAGTTCTTC.

The chain combines TRBV7-8 with TRBJ2-1; D might be TRBD1 or TRBD2, each matching 6 bases. The germline V and J ends were trimmed by 1 base and 5 bases, with 15 bases remaining between them. In germline, CDR1 is SGHVS, CDR2 FQNEAQ. The CDR3 consists of 16 residues. The CDR3 is CASSLGVGGRNNEQFF. As DNA, the CDR3 is TGTGCCAGCAGCTTAGGAGTGGGGGGCCGGAACAATGAGCAGTTCTTC.

This clone has more than one count but fewer than ten. The CDR3 loop is CASSVNSNEQFF. CDR3 bases: TGTGCCAGCAGCGTAAATAGCAATGAGCAGTTCTTC. V is TRBV9 and J is TRBJ2-1; D unclear. Germline loops: CDR1 SGDLS, CDR2 YYNGEE. V was pared by 1 base and J by 6 bases, with 5 bases between. CDR3 length equals 12 residues. Together with reference TRBV9 and TRBJ2-1, the CDR3 gives the full variable domain: DSGVTQTPKHLITATGQRVTLRCSPRSGDLSVYWYQQSLDQGLQFLIQYYNGEERAKGNILERFSAQQFPDLHSELNLSSLELGDSALYFCASSVNSNEQFFGPGTRLTVL.

The table lists this clone with a few counts. The chain links TRBV10-2 to TRBJ1-1; the D is unclear. The germline V and J ends were trimmed by 9 bases and 0 bases, with 11 bases remaining between them. CDR3 length: 13 amino acids. The germline V gene encodes CDR1 WSHSY and CDR2 SAAADI. The DNA of the CDR3 is TGCGCCAGTCACTCAGGCATGAACACTGAAGCTTTCTTT. Protein: CASHSGMNTEAFF.

The J gene is TRBJ2-7, the V gene TRBV5-6; 10 bases match TRBD2. Trimming removed 0 bases from V and 6 bases from J; junction bases left unmatched: 6. The CDR3 spans 15 residues. Germline V gene data show CDR1 as SGHDT and CDR2 as YYEEEE. In DNA, the CDR3 is TGTGCCAGCAGCTTGGGGCTAGCGGGAGTCGGCGAGCAGTACTTC. This codes for CASSLGLAGVGEQYF. The full variable domain, completed using reference TRBV5-6 and TRBJ2-7, is DAGVTQSPTHLIKTRGQQVTLRCSPKSGHDTVSWYQQALGQGPQFIFQYYEEEERQRGNFPDRFSGHQFPNYSSELNVNALLLGDSALYLCASSLGLAGVGEQYFGPGTRLTVT.

The rearrangement joins TRBV6-5 to TRBJ1-2; tentative D call: TRBD1 (5 bases). V was clipped by 2 bases and J by 0 bases, with 7 bases between them. Germline CDR1 MNHEY, CDR2 SVGAGI. The CDR3 contains 14 residues. The CDR3 DNA is TGTGCCAGCAGTTACGGGGCCCCTAACTATGGCTACACCTTC. Translation: CASSYGAPNYGYTF.

The chain recombines TRBV5-4 with TRBJ1-2; 7 bases match TRBD1. Trimming took 4 bases from V and 5 from J; bases not matched to a gene: 2. The V gene's germline CDR1 is SGHNT and CDR2 YYREEE (reference sequence). The CDR3 extends over 12 amino acids. CDR3 residues: CASSQGGYGYTF. The CDR3 DNA is TGTGCCAGCAGCCAGGGGGGGTATGGCTACACCTTC. The variable domain in full, with the rest retrieved from reference TRBV5-4 and TRBJ1-2, is ETGVTQSPTHLIKTRGQQVTLRCSSQSGHNTVSWYQQALGQGPQFIFQYYREEENGRGNFPPRFSGLQFPNYSSELNVNALELDDSALYLCASSQGGYGYTFGSGTRLTVV.

This chain links TRBV10-3 with TRBJ2-1; the match to TRBD2 covers 7 bases. Germline CDR1 and CDR2: ENHRY and SYGVKD. There are 15 residues in the CDR3. Germline trimming cut 6 bases from V and 3 bases from J; bases unmatched to any gene: 8. CDR3 bases: TGTGCCATCAGACCTTCCGGGGGGAACTACAATGAGCAGTTCTTC. It translates to CAIRPSGGNYNEQFF.